These 8 T cell receptor beta chains were sequenced from one sample in a study of T-cell reconstitution after alpha-beta-depleted transplantation in children. Molecular barcoding with unique molecular identifiers was used for the TCRbeta library. MiXCR, applied by TCRdb to the PCR reads, yields one record per CDR3 protein. The data hold about 600,000 distinct CDR3 sequences, with roughly 24% observed a single time. Source: PBMCs, mostly from graft donor cells, taken 360 days after TCRalphabeta/CD19-depleted stem cell transplant. These receptors all come from a boy in the first two years of life who had a stem cell transplant for acute myeloid leukemia, so the T cells may come from the graft donor.

This chain connects TRBV6-5 to TRBJ1-1, with 8 bases identical to TRBD1. The CDR3 totals 17 residues. Germline CDR1 is MNHEY and CDR2 is SVGAGI. The J segment lost 4 bases and the V segment lost 2 bases, leaving 12 bases of the junction unmatched. As DNA, the CDR3 is TGTGCCAGCAGTTACCGTGGACAGGGTAAAGGCGGCACTGAAGCTTTCTTT. This sequence encodes CASSYRGQGKGGTEAFF.

This clonotype came up many times. J is TRBJ1-1 and V is TRBV4-3; D unclear. Trimming shortened V by 0 bases and J by 1 base, and 9 bases separated the two germline ends. Germline V gene data show CDR1 as LGHNA and CDR2 as YSLEER. The CDR3 covers 15 residues. CDR3 DNA sequence: TGCGCCAGCAGCCAAGAACGTACACCGAACACTGAAGCTTTCTTT. Residues: CASSQERTPNTEAFF.

V usage is TRBV12-3 or TRBV12-4 and J usage is TRBJ1-1, with TRBD1 as a possible D gene (5 bases). V shed 3 bases and J shed 1 base, with 12 bases lying between them. This CDR3 is 15 amino acids long. As DNA, the CDR3 is TGTGCCAGCAGTTTTAATCGCAGGGCGAACACTGAAGCTTTCTTT. Amino acids: CASSFNRRANTEAFF.

This clonotype has more than one count but fewer than ten. This chain connects TRBV29-1 to TRBJ2-1; 8 nucleotides line up with TRBD2. Germline loops: CDR1 SQVTM, CDR2 ANQGSEA. This CDR3 comprises 13 residues. V was clipped by 7 bases and J by 6 bases; unmatched bases: 8. In nucleotides, the CDR3 is TGCAGCGCCTCGGGGGGGAGCGTCAATGAGCAGTTCTTC. This encodes CSASGGSVNEQFF.

This clonotype was observed a few times. The chain carries TRBV12-3 or TRBV12-4 and TRBJ2-7, with D perhaps given as TRBD1 or TRBD2 (5 bases each). Trimming removed 6 bases from V and 2 bases from J, with 17 bases in between. The CDR3 loop spans 15 amino acids. The CDR3 DNA reads as TGTGCCAGCAGGGGAAGGACACGGCGGGCCTACGAGCAGTACTTC. Protein: CASRGRTRRAYEQYF.

This clonotype was found many times. V gene TRBV5-1 combines with J gene TRBJ2-1, with unresolved D. The CDR3 runs 12 residues. The V gene lost 0 bases and the J gene lost 10 bases, with 8 bases spanning the gap. CDR1 and CDR2 (germline): SGHRS, YFSETQ. The CDR3 bases are TGCGCCAGCAGCTTGGGGATTAGAGAGCAGTTCTTC. This codes for CASSLGIREQFF.

The rearrangement links TRBV5-6 to TRBJ2-3; D call uncertain. The CDR3 sequence is 14 residues long. Germline V CDR1 and CDR2: SGHDT, YYEEEE. The V end lost 1 base, the J end lost 0 bases, and 6 bases lay between the germline ends. The CDR3 DNA sequence: TGTGCCAGCAGCTTGATACGGAGCACAGATACGCAGTATTTT. Translation gives CASSLIRSTDTQYF.

This clonotype was seen a handful of times. The rearrangement links TRBV5-1 to TRBJ2-5; 8 positions match TRBD1. The CDR3 sequence is 15 residues long. V lost 0 bases and J lost 6; bases outside the gene matches: 7. Germline-derived CDR1 and CDR2 are SGHRS and YFSETQ. CDR3 sequence: CASSLGTGQGKTQYF. The CDR3 DNA sequence: TGCGCCAGCAGCTTGGGGACCGGACAGGGTAAGACCCAGTACTTC.